The sequence of this T cell receptor (beta chain) was determined in a study of cytomegalovirus exposure and HLA in healthy donors. The V end was cut by 2 bases, the J end by 2 bases, with 15 bases between. The germline V gene encodes CDR1 MNHEY and CDR2 SVGAGI. This CDR3 has 16 residues. Of note for this clone: Its antigen is still unknown.

Study-level findings and limits: First-cohort TCR clusters were later found to tend to co-occur in the 120 validation repertoires. Across donors, most TCRs were seen rarely, yet some public ones were widespread.

The donors were part of the validation cohort, which consisted of roughly 120 subjects and was separate from the first cohort of 670 or so subjects. Clones were sequenced by immunoSEQ multiplex PCR, and TCRdb holds only the in-frame ones, with some missing. The sample holds around 190,000 clones, 86% seen once. Sequencing used PBMCs. The TCR was taken from a woman between 18 and 29 years old in good health and CMV-seronegative. The V gene is TRBV6-5, the J gene TRBJ1-2; D gene uncertain. The CDR3 DNA sequence: TGTGCCAGCAGTTACACCGAATTGACTCTGAACTATGGCTACACCTTC. Protein: CASSYTELTLNYGYTF.